This T cell receptor (beta chain) was obtained from a study of untreated major depressive disorder. Repertoires were generated with immunoSEQ multiplex PCR, while TCRdb's copy carries only in-frame clones and drops some. The data contain more than 20,000 clones, 90% to 95% of them singletons. General study points: The small study sample limits how generally findings apply.

Germline V lookup: CDR1 MNHEY, CDR2 SVGAGI. The ends lost 6 bases at V and 7 bases at J; junction bases unmatched: 5. The CDR3 extends over 12 amino acids. With regard to this clone: Its antigen is still unknown.

V usage is TRBV6-5 and J usage is TRBJ1-2; 7 nucleotides line up with TRBD1. Specimen: CD4+ T cells from PBMCs. This receptor was identified in a man aged 30 to 45 in good health. CDR3 amino acids: CASSQGVGGYTF. In DNA form, the CDR3 reads TGTGCCAGCAGCCAGGGGGTAGGTGGCTACACCTTC.